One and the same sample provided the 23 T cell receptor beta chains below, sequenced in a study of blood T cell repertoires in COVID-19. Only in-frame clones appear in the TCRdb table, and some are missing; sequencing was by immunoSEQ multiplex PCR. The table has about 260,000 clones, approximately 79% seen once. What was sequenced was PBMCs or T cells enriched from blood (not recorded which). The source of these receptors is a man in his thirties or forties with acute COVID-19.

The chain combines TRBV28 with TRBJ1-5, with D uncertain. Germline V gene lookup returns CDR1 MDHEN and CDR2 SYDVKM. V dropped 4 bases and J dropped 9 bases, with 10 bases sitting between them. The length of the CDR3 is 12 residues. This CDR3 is CASSSGFGPQHF. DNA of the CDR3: TGTGCCAGCAGTTCGGGGTTCGGGCCCCAGCATTTT.

The CDR3 is CASSIVYRGSWWAFF. CDR3 sequence (DNA): TGTGCCAGTAGTATAGTTTATCGAGGGAGTTGGTGGGCTTTCTTT. The rearrangement uses TRBV19 and TRBJ1-1, with unresolved D. Deletions cut 1 base from V and 11 bases from J, with 20 bases between. Germline CDR1 LNHDA, CDR2 SQIVND (reference sequence). This CDR3 spans 15 amino acids.

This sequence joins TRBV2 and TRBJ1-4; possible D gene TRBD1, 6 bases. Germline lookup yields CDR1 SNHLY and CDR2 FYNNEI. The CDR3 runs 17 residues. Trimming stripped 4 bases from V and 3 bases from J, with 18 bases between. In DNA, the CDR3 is TGTGCCAGCAGTGGTAGAGACCAGGGGCGGGCTAATGAAAAACTGTTTTTT. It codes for CASSGRDQGRANEKLFF.

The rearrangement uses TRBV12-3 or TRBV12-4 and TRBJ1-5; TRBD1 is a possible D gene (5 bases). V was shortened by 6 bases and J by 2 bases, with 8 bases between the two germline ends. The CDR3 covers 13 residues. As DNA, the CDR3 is TGTGCCAGCAGCGTCAGGGGCAATCAGCCCCAGCATTTT. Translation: CASSVRGNQPQHF.

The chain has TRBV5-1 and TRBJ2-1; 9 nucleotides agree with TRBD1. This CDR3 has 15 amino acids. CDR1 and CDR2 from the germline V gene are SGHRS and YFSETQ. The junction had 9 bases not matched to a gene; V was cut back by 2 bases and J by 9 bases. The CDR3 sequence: CASSLVIGQGTEQFF. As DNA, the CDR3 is TGCGCCAGCAGCTTAGTTATCGGACAGGGGACTGAGCAGTTCTTC. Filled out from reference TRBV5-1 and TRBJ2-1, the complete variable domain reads KAGVTQTPRYLIKTRGQQVTLSCSPISGHRSVSWYQQTPGQGLQFLFEYFSETQRNKGNFPGRFSGRQFSNSRSEMNVSTLELGDSALYLCASSLVIGQGTEQFFGPGTRLTVL.

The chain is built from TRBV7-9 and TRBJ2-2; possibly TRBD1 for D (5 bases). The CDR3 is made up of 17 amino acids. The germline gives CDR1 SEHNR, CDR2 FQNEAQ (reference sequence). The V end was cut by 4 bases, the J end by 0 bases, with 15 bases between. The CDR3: CASSSPTWTPNTGELFF. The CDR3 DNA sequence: TGTGCCAGCAGCTCACCCACTTGGACACCGAACACCGGGGAGCTGTTTTTT.

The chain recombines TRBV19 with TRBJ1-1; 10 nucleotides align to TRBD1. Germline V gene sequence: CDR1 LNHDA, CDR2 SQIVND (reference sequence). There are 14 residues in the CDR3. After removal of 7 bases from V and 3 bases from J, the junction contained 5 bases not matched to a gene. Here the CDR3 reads CASIPTGGDTEAFF. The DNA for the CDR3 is TGTGCCAGTATCCCGACAGGGGGCGACACTGAAGCTTTCTTT.

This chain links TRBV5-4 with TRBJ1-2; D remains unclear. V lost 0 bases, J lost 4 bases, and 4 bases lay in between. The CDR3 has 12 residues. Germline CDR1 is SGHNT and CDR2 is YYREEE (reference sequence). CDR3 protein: CASSLDSYGYTF. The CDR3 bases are TGTGCCAGCAGCTTGGACAGCTATGGCTACACCTTC.

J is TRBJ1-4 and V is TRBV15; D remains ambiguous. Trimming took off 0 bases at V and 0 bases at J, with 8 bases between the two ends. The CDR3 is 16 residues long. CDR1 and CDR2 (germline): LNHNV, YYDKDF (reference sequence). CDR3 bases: TGTGCCACCAGCAGAGATGTCGGTGCAACTAATGAAAAACTGTTTTTT. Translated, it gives CATSRDVGATNEKLFF.

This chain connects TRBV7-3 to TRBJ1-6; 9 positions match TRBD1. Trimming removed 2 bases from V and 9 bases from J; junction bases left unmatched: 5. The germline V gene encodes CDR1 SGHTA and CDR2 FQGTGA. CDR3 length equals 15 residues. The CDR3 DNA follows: TGTGCCAGCAGCTTAGGGACAGGGCTGGGTTCACCCCTCCACTTT. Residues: CASSLGTGLGSPLHF. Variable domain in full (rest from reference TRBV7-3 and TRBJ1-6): GAGVSQTPSNKVTEKGKYVELRCDPISGHTALYWYRQSLGQGPEFLIYFQGTGAADDSGLPNDRFFAVRPEGSVSTLKIQRTERGDSAVYLCASSLGTGLGSPLHFGNGTRLTVT.

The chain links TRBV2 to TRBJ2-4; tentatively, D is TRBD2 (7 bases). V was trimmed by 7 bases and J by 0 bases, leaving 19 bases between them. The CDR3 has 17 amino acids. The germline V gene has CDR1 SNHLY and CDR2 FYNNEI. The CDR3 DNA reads TGTGCCAGCACCGGGGCTGGGGGGGCTCTAGCCAAAAACATTCAGTACTTC. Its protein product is CASTGAGGALAKNIQYF.

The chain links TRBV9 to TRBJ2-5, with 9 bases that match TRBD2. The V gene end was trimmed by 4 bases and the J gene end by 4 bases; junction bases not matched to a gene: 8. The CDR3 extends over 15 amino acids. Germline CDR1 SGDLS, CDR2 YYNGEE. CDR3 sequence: CASSPSGIGGETQYF. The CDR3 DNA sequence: TGTGCCAGCAGCCCTAGCGGGATTGGGGGAGAGACCCAGTACTTC. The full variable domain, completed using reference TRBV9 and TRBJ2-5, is DSGVTQTPKHLITATGQRVTLRCSPRSGDLSVYWYQQSLDQGLQFLIQYYNGEERAKGNILERFSAQQFPDLHSELNLSSLELGDSALYFCASSPSGIGGETQYFGPGTRLLVL.

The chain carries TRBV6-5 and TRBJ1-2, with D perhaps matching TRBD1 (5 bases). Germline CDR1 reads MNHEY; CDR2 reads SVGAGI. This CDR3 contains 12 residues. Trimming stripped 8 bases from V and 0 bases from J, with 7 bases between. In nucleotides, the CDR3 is TGTGCCAGCCGACAGACTAACTATGGCTACACCTTC. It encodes CASRQTNYGYTF.

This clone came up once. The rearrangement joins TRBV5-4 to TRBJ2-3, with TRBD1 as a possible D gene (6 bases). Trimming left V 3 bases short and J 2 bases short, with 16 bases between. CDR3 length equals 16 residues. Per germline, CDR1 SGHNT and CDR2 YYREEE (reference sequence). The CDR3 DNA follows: TGTGCCAGCAGCTCAGACAGGCCCCTAGACACAGATACGCAGTATTTT. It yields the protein CASSSDRPLDTDTQYF.

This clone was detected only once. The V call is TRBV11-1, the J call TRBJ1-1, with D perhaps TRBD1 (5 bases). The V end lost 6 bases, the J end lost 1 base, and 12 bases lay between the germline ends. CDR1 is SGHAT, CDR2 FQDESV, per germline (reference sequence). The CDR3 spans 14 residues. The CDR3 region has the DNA TGTGCCAGCAGATCCTTTAGGGGGAACACTGAAGCTTTCTTT. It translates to CASRSFRGNTEAFF.

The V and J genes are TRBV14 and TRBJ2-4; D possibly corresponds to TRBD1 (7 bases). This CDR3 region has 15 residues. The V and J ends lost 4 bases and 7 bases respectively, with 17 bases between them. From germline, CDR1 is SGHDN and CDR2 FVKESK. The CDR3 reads CASSPGGTGDNIQYF. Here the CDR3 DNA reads TGTGCCAGCAGCCCCGGGGGCACAGGGGATAACATTCAGTACTTC. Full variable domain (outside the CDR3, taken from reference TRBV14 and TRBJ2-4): EAGVTQFPSHSVIEKGQTVTLRCDPISGHDNLYWYRRVMGKEIKFLLHFVKESKQDESGMPNNRFLAERTGGTYSTLKVQPAELEDSGVYFCASSPGGTGDNIQYFGAGTRLSVL.

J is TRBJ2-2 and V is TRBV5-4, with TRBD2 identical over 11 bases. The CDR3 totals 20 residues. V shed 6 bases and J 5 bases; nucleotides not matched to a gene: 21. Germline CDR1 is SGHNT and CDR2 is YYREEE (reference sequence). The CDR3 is CASTKTGTSGRYARTGELFF. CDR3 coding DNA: TGTGCCAGCACCAAGACCGGGACTAGCGGACGATATGCGAGGACCGGGGAGCTGTTTTTT.

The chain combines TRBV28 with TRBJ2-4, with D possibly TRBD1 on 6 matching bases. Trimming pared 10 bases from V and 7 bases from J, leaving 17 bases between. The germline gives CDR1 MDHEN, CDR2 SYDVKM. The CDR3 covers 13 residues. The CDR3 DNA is TGTGCCACTTTACAGGGAGCCGGGAACATTCAGTACTTC. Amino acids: CATLQGAGNIQYF.

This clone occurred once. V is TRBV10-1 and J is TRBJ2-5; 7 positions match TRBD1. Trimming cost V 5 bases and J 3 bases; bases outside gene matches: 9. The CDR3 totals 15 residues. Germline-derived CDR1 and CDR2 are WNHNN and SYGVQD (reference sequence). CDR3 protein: CASSNPGQSEETQYF. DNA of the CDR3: TGCGCCAGCAGTAATCCGGGACAGAGTGAAGAGACCCAGTACTTC.

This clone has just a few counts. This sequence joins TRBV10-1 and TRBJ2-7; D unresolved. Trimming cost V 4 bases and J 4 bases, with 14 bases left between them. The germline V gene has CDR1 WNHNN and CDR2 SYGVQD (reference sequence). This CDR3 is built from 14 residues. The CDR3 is CASSGGCPIYEQYV. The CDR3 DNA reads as TGCGCCAGCAGTGGCGGCTGCCCTATATACGAGCAGTACGTC.

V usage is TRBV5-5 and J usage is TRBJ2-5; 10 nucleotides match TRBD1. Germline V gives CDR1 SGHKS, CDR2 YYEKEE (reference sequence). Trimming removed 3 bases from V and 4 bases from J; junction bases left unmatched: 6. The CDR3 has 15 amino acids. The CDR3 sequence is CASSYRQGARETQYF. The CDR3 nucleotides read TGTGCCAGCAGCTATAGACAGGGGGCACGAGAGACCCAGTACTTC.

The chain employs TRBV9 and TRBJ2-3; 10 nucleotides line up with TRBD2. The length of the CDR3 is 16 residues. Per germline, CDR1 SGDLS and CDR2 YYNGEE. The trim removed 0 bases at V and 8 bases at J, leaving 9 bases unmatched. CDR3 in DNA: TGTGCCAGCAGCGTAGCTCCCATAGCGGGAGGTGGTACGCAGTATTTT. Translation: CASSVAPIAGGGTQYF.

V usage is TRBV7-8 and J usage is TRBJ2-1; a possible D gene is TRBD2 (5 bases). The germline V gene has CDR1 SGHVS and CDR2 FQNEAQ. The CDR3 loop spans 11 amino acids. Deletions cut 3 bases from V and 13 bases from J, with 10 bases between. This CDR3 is CASSFGLGQFF. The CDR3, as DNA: TGTGCCAGCAGCTTCGGACTGGGTCAGTTCTTC.